This TCR beta chain derives from a study of beta chain features in type 1 diabetes. Study results and caveats: People with Type 1 diabetes carried modestly yet significantly shorter TCRB CDR3s in all four CD4+ subsets.

One heparinised draw, averaging about 116 mL, was taken per donor. Expressed TCRB transcripts got sequenced, as all isolated RNA was reverse transcribed. The repertoire was sequenced with immunoSEQ multiplex PCR; TCRdb's copy has only in-frame clones and lacks some. The sample shows some 190,000 clones, about 7.9% of them seen only once. A note on this clone: The antigen remains unidentified.

The CDR3 totals 16 residues. The V and J ends lost 1 base and 7 bases respectively, with 20 bases between them. From germline, CDR1 is SGHTA and CDR2 FQGNSA. The source material was central memory CD4+ T cells from blood. The chain employs TRBV7-2 and TRBJ2-7; D uncertain. The origin of this receptor is a man between 18 and 35 years old with type 1 diabetes. The CDR3 coding sequence is TGTGCCAGCAGCTTAGACCCAAGGTTAAAGTTCGGGGAGCAGTACTTC. Residues: CASSLDPRLKFGEQYF.